The 14 T cell receptor beta chains given below trace back to one sample, sequenced in a study of blood T cells in healthy people across ages. Combining a sample-barcoded 5' primer with a J-beta primer mix, a second PCR ran for about 6 to 12 cycles. TCRdb re-called the 5' RACE reads with MiXCR, one entry per CDR3 protein. This repertoire shows approximately 880,000 distinct CDR3 sequences, around 48% found once; its top ten account for about an eighth. Sequenced sample: blood. The receptors originated from a man in his thirties or forties in good health.

This clonotype was seen more than once but under ten times. The chain carries TRBV3-1 and TRBJ2-4; no firm D call. CDR3 length: 14 amino acids. Germline CDR1 is LGHDT and CDR2 is YNNKEL (reference sequence). V gave up 3 bases and J gave up 6 bases, with 12 bases separating them. This CDR3 is CASSQGPNRNIQYF. CDR3 in DNA: TGTGCCAGCAGCCAGGGTCCGAATCGAAACATTCAGTACTTC. Using reference TRBV3-1 and TRBJ2-4 for the parts outside the CDR3, the full variable domain is DTAVSQTPKYLVTQMGNDKSIKCEQNLGHDTMYWYKQDSKKFLKIMFSYNNKELIINETVPNRFSPKSPDKAHLNLHINSLELGDSAVYFCASSQGPNRNIQYFGAGTRLSVL.

V and J are TRBV9 and TRBJ1-2, with no clear D. The V end lost 3 bases, the J end lost 1 base, and 13 bases lay between the germline ends. Germline V gene data show CDR1 as SGDLS and CDR2 as YYNGEE. The CDR3 runs 15 residues. The CDR3 region has the DNA TGTGCCAGCAGCGCCACCCCCTCAGTTAACTATGGCTACACCTTC. This sequence encodes CASSATPSVNYGYTF.

A word on this clonotype: It may be a read error: a sequence one base away is much more abundant. In this CDR3 the conserved last residue, phenylalanine or tryptophan, is missing, so a read error is likely. This chain links TRBV3-1 with TRBJ2-3; TRBD2 matches at 8 bases. The CDR3 runs to 14 residues. Germline loops: CDR1 LGHDT, CDR2 YNNKEL (reference sequence). The V and J ends lost 1 base and 7 bases, in that order; junction bases with no gene match: 4. The CDR3 spells CASSQGRGAYTQYS. CDR3 bases: TGTGCCAGCAGCCAAGGGCGGGGGGCCTATACGCAGTATTCT.

The sample holds one count of this clonotype. This chain connects TRBV28 to TRBJ2-7; 11 nucleotides agree with TRBD2. Germline V gives CDR1 MDHEN, CDR2 SYDVKM. The CDR3 has 14 amino acids. V trimming: 6 bases; J trimming: 2 bases; junction bases outside the gene matches: 3. The CDR3 loop reads CASRLAGDTYEQYF. Written as DNA, the CDR3 is TGTGCCAGCAGACTAGCGGGGGACACCTACGAGCAGTACTTC.

This clonotype was seen a handful of times. The J gene is TRBJ1-2, the V gene TRBV5-1; 9 bases line up with TRBD1. V was clipped by 8 bases and J by 6 bases; unmatched bases: 14. CDR3 size: 15 residues. Germline V lookup: CDR1 SGHRS, CDR2 YFSETQ. CDR3 residues: CASSLDRGETNGYTF. The DNA of the CDR3 is TGCGCCAGTAGCCTGGACAGGGGCGAAACGAATGGCTACACCTTC.

Points on this clonotype: A much larger clone differs from this one at a single base, so this may be a read error. The chain joins TRBV12-3 or TRBV12-4 to TRBJ2-7; D tentatively reads TRBD1 or TRBD2 (6 bases each). The V and J ends lost 5 bases and 2 bases respectively, with 13 bases between them. The CDR3 totals 14 residues. The chain's CDR3 is CASSRRGQTYEQYF. CDR3 sequence (DNA): TGTGCCAGCAGTCGACGGGGGCAAACCTACGAGCAGTACTTC.

Comment on this clonotype: The junction departs from germline at one end; a sequencing error may be responsible. V usage is TRBV3-1 and J usage is TRBJ2-5, with 7 bases fitting TRBD1. This CDR3 comprises 15 residues. The germline V gene encodes CDR1 LGHDT and CDR2 YNNKEL (reference sequence). The CDR3 DNA reads as TGTGCCAGCAGCCCAACAGGGGTCTTTGAAGAGGCCCAGTACTTC. Residues: CASSPTGVFEEAQYF.

The gene calls are TRBV7-2 and TRBJ2-5; D is possibly TRBD2 (6 bases). This CDR3 comprises 14 residues. The germline V gene encodes CDR1 SGHTA and CDR2 FQGNSA. Trimming removed 5 bases from V and 2 bases from J, with 12 bases in between. The CDR3 sequence is CASSTGLRQETQYF. The CDR3 bases are TGTGCCAGCAGCACGGGACTTAGACAAGAGACCCAGTACTTC.

V and J are TRBV7-2 and TRBJ2-7, with D possibly TRBD2 on 6 matching bases. Trimming took 7 bases from V and 5 from J, leaving 12 bases between them. The CDR3 consists of 12 residues. CDR1 SGHTA and CDR2 FQGNSA come from the germline V gene. This CDR3 reads CASNFGEDEQYF. CDR3 DNA: TGTGCCAGCAACTTCGGGGAGGACGAGCAGTACTTC.

In its sample, this clonotype was seen a few times. CDR3 residues: CASRESLGNQPQHF. Here the CDR3 DNA reads TGTGCCAGCAGGGAATCATTGGGCAATCAGCCCCAGCATTTT. The chain carries TRBV28 and TRBJ1-5; D gene ambiguous. Germline V lookup: CDR1 MDHEN, CDR2 SYDVKM. Between the trimmed V and J ends, which lost 6 bases and 2 bases, there was a span of 11 bases. The CDR3 is made up of 14 amino acids.

As concerns this clonotype: Relative to the germline gene, one junction end is altered; a read error may explain this. This chain joins TRBV5-1 and TRBJ2-7; perhaps TRBD1 as D (5 bases). Germline V gene sequence: CDR1 SGHRS, CDR2 YFSETQ. The CDR3 has 15 residues. The CDR3 region has the DNA TGCACCAGCAGCTTGGGGCAGACGAGCTCCTACGAGCAGTACTTC. This gives the protein CTSSLGQTSSYEQYF.

V gene TRBV25-1 combines with J gene TRBJ2-1, with 11 positions matching TRBD2. Germline CDR1 is MGHDK and CDR2 is SYGVNS. This CDR3 is 15 amino acids long. Trimming removed 4 bases from V and 6 bases from J; junction bases left unmatched: 5. The CDR3 region has the DNA TGTGCCAGCAGTGCCCTAGCGGGGGGCCCCAATGAGCAGTTCTTC. The encoded protein is CASSALAGGPNEQFF. The whole variable domain, remainder taken from reference TRBV25-1 and TRBJ2-1, is EADIYQTPRYLVIGTGKKITLECSQTMGHDKMYWYQQDPGMELHLIHYSYGVNSTEKGDLSSESTVSRIRTEHFPLTLESARPSHTSQYLCASSALAGGPNEQFFGPGTRLTVL.

The chain has TRBV29-1 and TRBJ2-7; D not resolved. Looked up from germline, CDR1 is SQVTM and CDR2 is ANQGSEA. Trimming cost V 4 bases and J 2 bases, with 9 bases left between them. The CDR3 consists of 12 residues. The CDR3 nucleotides read TGCAGCGTTGTGGGCCTGACCTACGAGCAGTACTTC. Its protein product is CSVVGLTYEQYF.

V gene TRBV10-3 combines with J gene TRBJ2-7; D may match TRBD1 or TRBD2 (5 bases each). Germline loops: CDR1 ENHRY, CDR2 SYGVKD. This CDR3 region has 14 residues. The V gene lost 6 bases and the J gene lost 1 base, with 13 bases spanning the gap. The CDR3 spells CAISSGTESYEQYF. The DNA of the CDR3 is TGTGCCATCAGCTCCGGGACGGAATCCTACGAGCAGTACTTC.